A selection of T cell receptor beta chains follows, all from one sample in a study of blood T cell repertoires in COVID-19. Sequencing was performed with immunoSEQ multiplex PCR; in TCRdb, only in-frame clones are kept and a portion is missing. The profile shows about 200,000 clones, around 89% of them singletons. Source material: peripheral blood. Receptor source: a man in his forties or fifties with acute or convalescent COVID-19. Both conserved end residues are part of each CDR3. Fields, in order: D gene, V gene, clone size, J gene, CDR3 protein, CDR3 DNA. A D gene is named only where the DNA matches it firmly. The size entry is marked missing in some rows and otherwise reads once, few, many or a size class.

TRBD2	TRBV7-2	.	TRBJ2-3	CASSRFWGRAGVTDTQYF	TGTGCCAGCAGCCGTTTTTGGGGGAGGGCCGGTGTTACAGATACGCAGTATTTT
TRBD2	TRBV28	.	TRBJ2-5	CASSPTLGLAGETQYF	TGTGCCAGCAGTCCAACCCTGGGACTAGCCGGGGAGACCCAGTACTTC
.	TRBV29-1	.	TRBJ2-7	CSAGTDSYEQYF	TGCAGCGCTGGGACTGATTCCTACGAGCAGTACTTC
.	TRBV7-9	few	TRBJ1-6	CASSLGVNSPLHF	TGTGCCAGCAGCTTAGGCGTCAATTCACCCCTCCACTTT
TRBD1	TRBV29-1	.	TRBJ1-1	CSVRDSEAFF	TGCAGCGTGCGGGACAGTGAAGCTTTCTTT
TRBD2	TRBV5-1	.	TRBJ2-3	CASSSPHLAGGRADTQYF	TGCGCCAGCAGCTCCCCGCACTTAGCGGGGGGGCGTGCAGATACGCAGTATTTT
TRBD2	TRBV9	.	TRBJ2-5	CASSVDPSGVQETQYF	TGTGCCAGCAGCGTAGATCCTAGCGGGGTACAAGAGACCCAGTACTTC
TRBD1	TRBV15	once	TRBJ2-3	CATSRGQGPDTQYF	TGTGCCACCAGCAGAGGACAGGGGCCAGATACGCAGTATTTT
TRBD2	TRBV28	once	TRBJ2-7	CASSGTGLAYEQYF	TGTGCCAGCAGTGGCACCGGACTAGCCTACGAGCAGTACTTC
.	TRBV5-6	.	TRBJ1-1	CASSLRSLANTEAFF	TGTGCCAGCAGCTTGAGGAGTCTTGCGAACACTGAAGCTTTCTTT
.	TRBV5-4	.	TRBJ2-7	CASSPSGHLPYEQYF	TGTGCCAGCAGCCCGTCGGGACACCTCCCTTACGAGCAGTACTTC
.	TRBV2	.	TRBJ1-5	CASSPEEAQPQHF	TGTGCCAGCAGTCCCGAGGAGGCTCAGCCCCAGCATTTT
.	TRBV2	.	TRBJ1-2	CASRTDSYGYTF	TGTGCCAGCAGAACAGACAGCTATGGCTACACCTTC
.	TRBV5-1	.	TRBJ2-3	CASSRVVADRDTQYF	TGCGCCAGCAGCCGCGTGGTAGCGGATAGGGATACGCAGTATTTT
.	TRBV10-3	.	TRBJ1-1	CAISDVDYSQNTEAFF	TGTGCCATCAGTGATGTGGATTACAGTCAGAACACTGAAGCTTTCTTT
TRBD2	TRBV9	.	TRBJ2-3	CASSVGREGDTQYF	TGTGCCAGCAGCGTAGGTAGGGAGGGGGATACGCAGTATTTT
TRBD1	TRBV7-2	.	TRBJ2-7	CASSLTGDRAYEQYF	TGTGCCAGCAGCTTGACCGGGGACAGGGCCTACGAGCAGTACTTC
TRBD1	TRBV7-6	.	TRBJ2-7	CASSSDRGHGEQYF	TGTGCCAGCAGCTCCGACAGGGGGCACGGTGAGCAGTACTTC
.	TRBV6-1	.	TRBJ1-2	CASSEEGRGYGYTF	TGTGCCAGCAGTGAAGAAGGCAGGGGTTATGGCTACACCTTC
.	TRBV6-2/TRBV6-3	.	TRBJ1-1	CASSRLGREAFF	TGTGCCAGCAGCCGTTTGGGCCGTGAAGCTTTCTTT
TRBD2	TRBV18	.	TRBJ2-7	CASSPASGAYEQYF	TGTGCCAGCTCACCTGCTAGCGGGGCCTACGAGCAGTACTTC
.	TRBV18	.	TRBJ2-1	CASSPAAAEYNEQFF	TGTGCCAGCTCACCGGCCGCGGCCGAGTACAATGAGCAGTTCTTC
TRBD2	TRBV2	.	TRBJ2-5	CASRRTSQEETQYF	TGTGCCAGCAGGAGGACTAGCCAGGAAGAGACCCAGTACTTC
TRBD1	TRBV11-2	.	TRBJ1-2	CASSPETGGAYGYTF	TGTGCCAGCAGCCCCGAGACAGGGGGCGCCTATGGCTACACCTTC
.	TRBV4-3	.	TRBJ1-4	CASSQGITTGDEKLFF	TGCGCCAGCAGCCAAGGGATAACCACAGGAGATGAAAAACTGTTTTTT
TRBD1	TRBV5-1	.	TRBJ2-7	CASSLVPGGHPYEQYF	TGCGCCAGCAGCTTGGTTCCAGGGGGTCACCCCTACGAGCAGTACTTC
TRBD2	TRBV9	.	TRBJ2-2	CASSVVPSGRAGTGELFF	TGTGCCAGCAGCGTAGTGCCTAGCGGGAGGGCGGGGACCGGGGAGCTGTTTTTT
TRBD2	TRBV10-3	.	TRBJ2-1	CALGATSGINEQFF	TGTGCTTTAGGAGCGACTAGCGGGATTAATGAGCAGTTCTTC
.	TRBV3-1/TRBV3-2	.	TRBJ1-2	CASSQGGRSSTF	TGTGCCAGCAGCCAAGGAGGCCGTTCTAGCACCTTC
TRBD1	TRBV28	.	TRBJ1-2	CASSFVQTGGYGYTF	TGTGCCAGCAGTTTCGTCCAAACAGGGGGTTATGGCTACACCTTC
.	TRBV19	.	TRBJ2-7	CASSMGLVDEQYF	TGTGCCAGTAGTATGGGGCTCGTCGACGAGCAGTACTTC
.	TRBV6-6	.	TRBJ1-3	CASTRSGNTIYF	TGTGCCAGCACCCGCTCTGGAAACACCATATATTTT
.	TRBV20-1	once	TRBJ2-7	CSARSQAEQYF	TGCAGTGCTAGAAGCCAGGCTGAGCAGTACTTC
.	TRBV6-5	.	TRBJ1-5	CASSRRGGNQPQHF	TGTGCCAGCAGCAGACGGGGGGGCAATCAGCCCCAGCATTTT
.	TRBV19	.	TRBJ1-6	CASSWTVGGSYNSPLHF	TGTGCCAGTAGTTGGACAGTCGGCGGCTCCTATAATTCACCCCTCCACTTT
.	TRBV9	few	TRBJ2-5	CASSNPDQETQYF	TGTGCCAGCTCAAACCCAGACCAAGAGACCCAGTACTTC
.	TRBV4-2	.	TRBJ2-1	CASSQVLRGSSYNEQFF	TGTGCCAGCAGCCAAGTCTTACGGGGGAGCTCCTACAATGAGCAGTTCTTC
.	TRBV7-5	.	TRBJ2-1	CVRSSEREHRLEQFF	TGTGTCAGAAGCTCCGAGCGGGAGCACCGCTTGGAGCAGTTCTTC
TRBD1	TRBV19	.	TRBJ1-1	CASLGQVNTEAFF	TGTGCCAGCCTCGGACAGGTGAACACTGAAGCTTTCTTT
.	TRBV19	.	TRBJ2-2	CASTMGGTGELFF	TGTGCCAGTACCATGGGGGGAACCGGGGAGCTGTTTTTT
.	TRBV27	once	TRBJ1-2	CASSTSQGHGYTF	TGTGCCAGCAGTACCTCACAGGGCCATGGCTACACCTTC
TRBD1	TRBV28	.	TRBJ1-1	CASWGSDRGGTEAFF	TGTGCCAGCTGGGGATCCGACAGGGGCGGCACTGAAGCTTTCTTT
TRBD1	TRBV5-1	.	TRBJ1-4	CASSLRTGNEKLFF	TGCGCCAGCAGCCTTCGGACAGGGAATGAAAAACTGTTTTTT
.	TRBV4-1	.	TRBJ1-5	CASSQDLGQPNQPQHF	TGCGCCAGCAGCCAAGACCTTGGACAGCCCAATCAGCCCCAGCATTTT
.	TRBV6-2/TRBV6-3	.	TRBJ1-5	CASSQATGSGSNQPQHF	TGTGCCAGCAGTCAGGCTACAGGGAGTGGGAGCAATCAGCCCCAGCATTTT
TRBD1	TRBV5-1	.	TRBJ1-5	CASSAGTGEGEPQHF	TGCGCCAGCAGCGCAGGGACAGGGGAGGGTGAGCCCCAGCATTTT
.	TRBV7-8	.	TRBJ2-1	CASSLGKVFLPFDEQFF	TGTGCCAGCAGCTTAGGAAAAGTTTTCCTACCTTTCGATGAGCAGTTCTTC
.	TRBV10-3	.	TRBJ1-6	CAISESGELGSPLHF	TGTGCCATCAGTGAGTCTGGGGAGCTCGGGTCACCCCTCCACTTT